The sequence of this T cell receptor beta chain was determined in a study of T cells in Graves' hyperthyroidism and ophthalmopathy. RNA transcripts served as the template for amplifying TCR beta CDR3 regions. A set of HTBI primers served as the primers for a first-round RT-PCR of the TCR CDR3. TCRdb reanalysed the multiplex PCR reads using MiXCR and keeps one entry per CDR3 protein. The profile shows roughly 57,000 distinct CDR3 sequences, under 70% of them singletons. General observations from the study: By a 13 V-J model, ophthalmopathy was set apart from stable hyperthyroidism.

Remarks on this clonotype: Its antigen is not identified.

The CDR3 length is 14 residues. With 3 bases clipped from V and 8 bases from J, the junction kept 9 bases outside the gene matches. Germline assignment: CDR1 SEHNR and CDR2 FQNEAQ (reference sequence). Fresh peripheral blood, roughly 10 ml, was the source of the PBMCs. The source material was blood. The receptor comes from a woman aged 55-70 years with Graves' ophthalmopathy. The chain carries TRBV7-9 and TRBJ1-2; TRBD1 matches at 7 bases. The CDR3 DNA follows: TGTGCCAGCAGCTTTTCAACAGGGGTTGAGGGCTACACCTTC. Translated, it gives CASSFSTGVEGYTF.